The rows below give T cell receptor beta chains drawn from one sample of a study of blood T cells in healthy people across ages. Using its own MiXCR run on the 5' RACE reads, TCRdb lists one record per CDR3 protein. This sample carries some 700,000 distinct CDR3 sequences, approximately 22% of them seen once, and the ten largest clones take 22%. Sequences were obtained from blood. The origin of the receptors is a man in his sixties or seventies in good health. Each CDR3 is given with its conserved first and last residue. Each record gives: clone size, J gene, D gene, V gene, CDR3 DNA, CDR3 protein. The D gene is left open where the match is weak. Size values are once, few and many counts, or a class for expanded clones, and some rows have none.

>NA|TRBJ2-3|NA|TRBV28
TGTGCCAGCAGTCTCCGTCCGGAAGATACGCAGTATTTT
CASSLRPEDTQYF
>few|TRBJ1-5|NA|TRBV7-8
TGTGCCAGCAGCTTAGATAGCGTTTCTAATCAGCCCCAGCATTTT
CASSLDSVSNQPQHF
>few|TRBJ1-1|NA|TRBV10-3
TGTGCCATCGGGCAAACGGGGGAAACTGAAGCTTTCTTT
CAIGQTGETEAFF
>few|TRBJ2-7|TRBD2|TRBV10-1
TGCGCCAGCAGTGAGGGACTAGCTGTTGACGAGCAGTACTTC
CASSEGLAVDEQYF
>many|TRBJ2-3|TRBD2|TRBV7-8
TGTGCCAGCAGCTTTTCTGCGGGAGGCACAGATACGCAGTATTTT
CASSFSAGGTDTQYF
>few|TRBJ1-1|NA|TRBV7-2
TGTGCCAGCAGACCCGGCCCAGCGGACACTGAAGCTTTCTTT
CASRPGPADTEAFF
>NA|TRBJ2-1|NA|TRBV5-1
TGCGCCAGCAGCAGCCGGGCAATTACGGTCGACAATGAGCAGTTCTTC
CASSSRAITVDNEQFF
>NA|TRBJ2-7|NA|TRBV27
TGTGCCAGCAGTTTAAAAGGGGGAACCTACGAGCAGTACTTC
CASSLKGGTYEQYF
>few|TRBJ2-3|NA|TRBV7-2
TGTGCCAGCAGGCCAGGGGGGGGCGGAGATACGCAGTATTTT
CASRPGGGGDTQYF
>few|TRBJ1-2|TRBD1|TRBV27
TGTGCCAGCAGTTATTGGGACAGGGGTGGCTACACCTTC
CASSYWDRGGYTF
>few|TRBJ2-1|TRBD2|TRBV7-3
TGTGCCAGCAGCTCTAGCGGAGGTACCTACAATGAGCAGTTCTTC
CASSSSGGTYNEQFF
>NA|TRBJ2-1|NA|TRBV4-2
TGTGCCAGCAGCCAAGAGGGACAGCAGGAGGGTGAGCAGTTCTTC
CASSQEGQQEGEQFF
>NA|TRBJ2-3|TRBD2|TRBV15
TGTGCCACCAGCAGGACCCCAGCGGGGGGGGCCACAGATACGCAGTATTTT
CATSRTPAGGATDTQYF
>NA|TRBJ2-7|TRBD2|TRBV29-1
TGCAGCGTTGGACTAGCGGTAACCTACGAGCAGTACTTC
CSVGLAVTYEQYF
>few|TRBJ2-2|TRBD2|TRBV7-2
TGTGCCAGCAGCAACCAACTAGCGGGAGTCGGGGAGCTGTTTTTT
CASSNQLAGVGELFF
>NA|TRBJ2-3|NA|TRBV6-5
TGTGCCAGCAGCGAGGACTACCGCGGAGATACGCAGTATTTT
CASSEDYRGDTQYF
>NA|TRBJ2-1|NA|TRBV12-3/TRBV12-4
TGTGCCAGCAGTTTAATCCGGGTAGGCTACAATGAGCAGTTCTTC
CASSLIRVGYNEQFF
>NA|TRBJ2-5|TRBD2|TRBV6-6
TGTGCCAGCAGTTACCCTTATCTAGCGGGAGAAGAGGCCCAGTACTTC
CASSYPYLAGEEAQYF
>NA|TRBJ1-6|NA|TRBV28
TGTGCCAGCACTGACCCGGGCATACCCCTCCACTTT
CASTDPGIPLHF
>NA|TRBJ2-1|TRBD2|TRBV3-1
TGTGCCAGCAGCCAAGAGAGGCCTAGCGGGGGGAGGAATGAGCAGTTCTTC
CASSQERPSGGRNEQFF
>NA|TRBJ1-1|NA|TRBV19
TGTGCCAGTAGCTTTATAGGTAAAGCTTTCTTT
CASSFIGKAFF
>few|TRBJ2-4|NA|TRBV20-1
TGCAGTGCTATAGGACGCATTGGCAAAAACATTCAGTACTTC
CSAIGRIGKNIQYF
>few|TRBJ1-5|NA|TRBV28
TGTGCCAGCAGCTCGGAGCGAGGAATCAATCAGCCCCAGCATTTT
CASSSERGINQPQHF
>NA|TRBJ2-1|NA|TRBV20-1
TGCAGTGCTAGGGTAGGGTCCTACAATGAGCAGTTCTTC
CSARVGSYNEQFF
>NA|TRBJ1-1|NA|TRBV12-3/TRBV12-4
TGTGCCACGAGAGCAAGAGAGGAAACGAACACTGAAGCTTTCTTT
CATRAREETNTEAFF
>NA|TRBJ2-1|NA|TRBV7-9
TGTGCCAGCAGCTTAGGATTCCAAGGGCTCAATGAGCAGTTCTTC
CASSLGFQGLNEQFF
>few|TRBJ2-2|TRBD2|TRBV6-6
TGTGCCAGCAGTCACGGGAGGTCCCATAACACCGGGGAGCTGTTTTTT
CASSHGRSHNTGELFF
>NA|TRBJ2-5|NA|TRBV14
TGTGCCAGCAGCCAAGATCCTACCGGGACCCAGTACTTC
CASSQDPTGTQYF
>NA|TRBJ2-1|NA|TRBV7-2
TGTGCCAGCAGCTTAACTTCGGCGGAGCAGTTCTTC
CASSLTSAEQFF
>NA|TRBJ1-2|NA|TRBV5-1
TGCGCCAGCAGCTTGGATTCCCCGAGGGGCTACACCTTC
CASSLDSPRGYTF
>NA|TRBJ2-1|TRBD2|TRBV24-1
TGTGCCGCCAGTGATACGACTAGCGGGAGGGACAATGAGCAGTTCTTC
CAASDTTSGRDNEQFF
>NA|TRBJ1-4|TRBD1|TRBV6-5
TGTGCCAGCGCTCTTCAGTCGGGACAGCATAATGAAAAACTGTTTTTT
CASALQSGQHNEKLFF
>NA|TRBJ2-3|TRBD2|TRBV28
TGTGCCAGCAGTTTGATCGCGATGTCTAGCGGGAGCAGGGATACGCAGTATTTT
CASSLIAMSSGSRDTQYF
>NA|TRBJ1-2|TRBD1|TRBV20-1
TGCAGTGCTAGAACCACAAGACAGGGGCCGCGCGGCTACACCTTC
CSARTTRQGPRGYTF
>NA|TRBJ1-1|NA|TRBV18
TGTGCCAGCTCCCAACAGGGAAAGAACACTGAAGCTTTCTTT
CASSQQGKNTEAFF